The rows below give T cell receptor beta chains drawn from one sample of a study of identical twins. TCRdb processed the 5' RACE reads anew with MiXCR; each CDR3 protein has one entry. The sample has 400,000 to 550,000 distinct CDR3 sequences, 13% to 15% seen once. In addition, the sample was reused for a study of yellow fever vaccine responses in identical twins.

Sequenced sample: CD4+ T cells sorted from blood. These receptors were obtained from a woman aged 18-35 years in good health. The CDR3 runs from the conserved cysteine through the conserved F or W. Fields, in order: J gene, V gene, CDR3 protein.

J gene: TRBJ2-6; V gene: TRBV12-3/TRBV12-4; CDR3 protein: CASSLGTGGTGANVLTF
J gene: TRBJ2-7; V gene: TRBV6-5; CDR3 protein: CASSYGGRYGYEQYF
J gene: TRBJ2-7; V gene: TRBV7-9; CDR3 protein: CASSLGGTSGGSYEQYF
J gene: TRBJ2-2; V gene: TRBV10-3; CDR3 protein: CAISLRRESNTGELFF
J gene: TRBJ1-5; V gene: TRBV7-8; CDR3 protein: CASSLMVGSQPQHF
J gene: TRBJ2-1; V gene: TRBV6-2/TRBV6-3; CDR3 protein: CASRIGLAGRVGNEQFF
J gene: TRBJ2-7; V gene: TRBV5-1; CDR3 protein: CASSSGLAASIYEQYF
J gene: TRBJ2-4; V gene: TRBV4-3; CDR3 protein: CASSQDRENIQYF
J gene: TRBJ1-1; V gene: TRBV11-3; CDR3 protein: CASSILHGAEAFF
J gene: TRBJ2-3; V gene: TRBV29-1; CDR3 protein: CSVRTSGTDTQYF
J gene: TRBJ2-7; V gene: TRBV6-5; CDR3 protein: CASMGPREQYF
J gene: TRBJ1-6; V gene: TRBV28; CDR3 protein: CASSSVHSPLHF
J gene: TRBJ1-3; V gene: TRBV15; CDR3 protein: CATSPGTQGNTIYF
J gene: TRBJ1-1; V gene: TRBV12-3/TRBV12-4; CDR3 protein: CASSLGYEAFF
J gene: TRBJ2-3; V gene: TRBV2; CDR3 protein: CASRERGSTDTQYF
J gene: TRBJ1-1; V gene: TRBV27; CDR3 protein: CASSHSGQWNTEAFF
J gene: TRBJ2-5; V gene: TRBV11-3; CDR3 protein: CASSLHDGETQYF
J gene: TRBJ1-1; V gene: TRBV6-1; CDR3 protein: CASNPRGVPTEAFF
J gene: TRBJ1-1; V gene: TRBV6-1; CDR3 protein: CASNRGNTEAFF
J gene: TRBJ1-2; V gene: TRBV28; CDR3 protein: CASSLGGGVGYTF
J gene: TRBJ2-1; V gene: TRBV6-2/TRBV6-3; CDR3 protein: CAVARNPPPRLSYNEQFF
J gene: TRBJ2-7; V gene: TRBV9; CDR3 protein: CASSVAVGEYEQYF
J gene: TRBJ2-2; V gene: TRBV12-5; CDR3 protein: CASGLGTGNSLNTGELFF
J gene: TRBJ1-2; V gene: TRBV12-3/TRBV12-4; CDR3 protein: CASRETGISNYGYTF
J gene: TRBJ2-1; V gene: TRBV4-2; CDR3 protein: CASSQETPGLSINEQFF
J gene: TRBJ2-3; V gene: TRBV7-6; CDR3 protein: CASSLGTRATSTDTQYF
J gene: TRBJ1-4; V gene: TRBV7-9; CDR3 protein: CASSLDPGLLNEKLFF